The 20 T cell receptor beta chains below all came from one sample that was sequenced in a study of control samples from healthy donors and cancer patients. Only in-frame clones appear in the TCRdb table, and some are missing; sequencing was by immunoSEQ multiplex PCR. The sample includes around 200,000 clones, just under 95% of them seen just once. Specimen: blood. The receptors were sampled from a man in his forties or fifties in good health.

The V and J genes are TRBV28 and TRBJ1-1; 7 bases are shared with TRBD1. The CDR3 sequence is 15 residues long. The V gene end was trimmed by 3 bases and the J gene end by 1 base; junction bases not matched to a gene: 5. Germline assignment: CDR1 MDHEN and CDR2 SYDVKM. The DNA for the CDR3 is TGTGCCAGCAGTTTGGGTCGGACAGGGAACACTGAAGCTTTCTTT. This gives the protein CASSLGRTGNTEAFF. Drawing the rest from reference TRBV28 and TRBJ1-1, the complete variable domain is DVKVTQSSRYLVKRTGEKVFLECVQDMDHENMFWYRQDPGLGLRLIYFSYDVKMKEKGDIPEGYSVSREKKERFSLILESASTNQTSMYLCASSLGRTGNTEAFFGQGTRLTVV.

The chain has TRBV27 and TRBJ1-1, with unresolved D. Germline V gives CDR1 MNHEY, CDR2 SMNVEV (reference sequence). Trimming took 0 bases from V and 1 from J, leaving 12 bases between them. The CDR3 contains 16 residues. DNA for the CDR3: TGTGCCAGCAGTTTATCTTGGGCGACGGGGAACACTGAAGCTTTCTTT. Amino acids: CASSLSWATGNTEAFF.

The V call is TRBV19, the J call TRBJ2-4, with D perhaps TRBD1 (5 bases). The V and J ends lost 6 bases and 6 bases respectively, with 12 bases between them. The CDR3 is made up of 13 amino acids. The germline V gene encodes CDR1 LNHDA and CDR2 SQIVND (reference sequence). CDR3 nucleotide sequence: TGTGCCAGTAGCCCCGGTGACAGAAACATTCAGTACTTC. Amino acids: CASSPGDRNIQYF. The whole variable domain, remainder taken from reference TRBV19 and TRBJ2-4, is DGGITQSPKYLFRKEGQNVTLSCEQNLNHDAMYWYRQDPGQGLRLIYYSQIVNDFQKGDIAEGYSVSREKKESFPLTVTSAQKNPTAFYLCASSPGDRNIQYFGAGTRLSVL.

V gene TRBV13 combines with J gene TRBJ1-1; TRBD1 matches 7 bases. CDR1 and CDR2 from the germline V gene are PRHDT and FYEKMQ (reference sequence). After removal of 0 bases from V and 5 bases from J, the junction contained 6 bases not matched to a gene. The CDR3 extends over 15 amino acids. The CDR3 here is CASSLGGTVKTEAFF. In nucleotides, the CDR3 is TGTGCCAGCAGCTTAGGGGGGACAGTTAAAACTGAAGCTTTCTTT.

The chain is built from TRBV30 and TRBJ1-1; D uncertain. CDR1 GTSNPN and CDR2 SVGIG come from the germline V gene (reference sequence). The CDR3 length is 14 residues. V was shortened by 0 bases and J by 0 bases, with 8 bases between the two germline ends. The CDR3 loop reads CAWSVYPLNTEAFF. The DNA for the CDR3 is TGTGCCTGGAGTGTATATCCCCTGAACACTGAAGCTTTCTTT.

The genes are TRBV9 and TRBJ1-1; D uncertain. V was trimmed by 3 bases and J by 4 bases, leaving 13 bases between them. Germline CDR1 and CDR2: SGDLS and YYNGEE. The length of the CDR3 is 14 residues. Here the CDR3 DNA reads TGTGCCAGCAGCGCCACTGGGAGTTCCACTGAAGCTTTCTTT. Its translation is CASSATGSSTEAFF.

The chain uses TRBV9 and TRBJ1-2, with a possible D match to TRBD1 (5 bases). This CDR3 is 15 amino acids long. Germline V gives CDR1 SGDLS, CDR2 YYNGEE. V was clipped by 4 bases and J by 7 bases, with 20 bases between them. The CDR3 here is CASSYRSEGSSGYTF. CDR3 bases: TGTGCCAGCAGCTATCGGAGCGAGGGGTCTAGTGGCTACACCTTC.

This rearrangement joins TRBV11-2 to TRBJ1-6; 9 bases are shared with TRBD1. CDR1 and CDR2 (germline): SGHAT, FQNNGV. The CDR3 consists of 16 residues. Losses at the gene ends were 5 bases for V and 10 bases for J; bases not matched to a gene: 12. CDR3 amino acids: CASSPGAGTGLSPLHF. The CDR3 DNA reads as TGTGCCAGCAGCCCCGGCGCCGGGACAGGGTTGTCACCCCTCCACTTT. Drawing the rest from reference TRBV11-2 and TRBJ1-6, the complete variable domain is EAGVAQSPRYKIIEKRQSVAFWCNPISGHATLYWYQQILGQGPKLLIQFQNNGVVDDSQLPKDRFSAERLKGVDSTLKIQPAKLEDSAVYLCASSPGAGTGLSPLHFGNGTRLTVT.

The chain has TRBV28 and TRBJ1-6, with D uncertain. V dropped 6 bases and J dropped 7 bases, with 13 bases sitting between them. CDR3 length equals 14 residues. From germline, CDR1 is MDHEN and CDR2 SYDVKM. The CDR3 sequence: CASSPPRENSPLHF. The CDR3 DNA sequence: TGTGCCAGCAGCCCTCCCCGAGAAAATTCACCCCTCCACTTT. Looking up the rest from reference TRBV28 and TRBJ1-6 gives the full variable domain: DVKVTQSSRYLVKRTGEKVFLECVQDMDHENMFWYRQDPGLGLRLIYFSYDVKMKEKGDIPEGYSVSREKKERFSLILESASTNQTSMYLCASSPPRENSPLHFGNGTRLTVT.

The rearrangement joins TRBV7-2 to TRBJ1-4; weak D call: TRBD1 (5 bases). The CDR3 is made up of 14 amino acids. CDR1 is SGHTA, CDR2 FQGNSA, per germline. Deletions cut 2 bases from V and 6 bases from J, with 10 bases between. CDR3: CASSLNQGYEKLFF. The DNA of the CDR3 is TGTGCCAGCAGCTTAAACCAGGGATATGAAAAACTGTTTTTT.

V is TRBV7-3 and J is TRBJ1-2; D possibly corresponds to TRBD1 (5 bases). V was clipped by 6 bases and J by 2 bases, with 10 bases between them. Germline lookup yields CDR1 SGHTA and CDR2 FQGTGA. The CDR3 spans 13 residues. CDR3 coding DNA: TGTGCCAGCAGTCAAACAGGAAACTATGGCTACACCTTC. It translates to CASSQTGNYGYTF.

This chain links TRBV14 with TRBJ1-2; TRBD1 is a possible D gene (5 bases). The CDR3 extends over 13 amino acids. Trimming removed 9 bases from V and 2 bases from J, with 13 bases in between. CDR1 SGHDN and CDR2 FVKESK come from the germline V gene. The CDR3 sequence: CASSTRGNYGYTF. The CDR3 bases are TGTGCCAGTTCGACGAGGGGAAACTATGGCTACACCTTC. The whole variable domain, filled in from reference TRBV14 and TRBJ1-2, reads EAGVTQFPSHSVIEKGQTVTLRCDPISGHDNLYWYRRVMGKEIKFLLHFVKESKQDESGMPNNRFLAERTGGTYSTLKVQPAELEDSGVYFCASSTRGNYGYTFGSGTRLTVV.

The V gene is TRBV6-4, the J gene TRBJ1-1; unclear D gene. Per germline, CDR1 MRHNA and CDR2 SNTAGT. With 4 bases removed from V and 2 bases from J, the gap between germline ends came to 8 bases. There are 13 residues in the CDR3. CDR3 bases: TGTGCCAGCAGTGCGAGACATAACACTGAAGCTTTCTTT. Translating it yields CASSARHNTEAFF.

The chain recombines TRBV3-1 (or the pseudogene TRBV3-2) with TRBJ2-7, with D possibly TRBD1 on 5 matching bases. V was trimmed by 1 base and J by 4 bases, leaving 26 bases between them. The germline V gene encodes CDR1 LGHDT and CDR2 YNNKEL (reference sequence). The CDR3 totals 19 residues. The DNA of the CDR3 is TGTGCCAGCAGCCAAGTGACCCCCCTGACAGAGAGTAGTTGTTACGAGCAGTACTTC. It yields the protein CASSQVTPLTESSCYEQYF.

The chain couples TRBV14 to TRBJ1-5; 9 positions agree with TRBD1. V trimming: 1 base; J trimming: 7 bases; junction bases outside the gene matches: 5. The CDR3 runs 15 residues. Germline CDR1 SGHDN, CDR2 FVKESK. CDR3 bases: TGTGCCAGCAGCCAAGGGACAGGGGAATCACAGCCCCAGCATTTT. It specifies CASSQGTGESQPQHF.

The CDR3 loop is CASSLFSSYNEQFF. The CDR3 nucleotides read TGCGCCAGCAGCTTGTTTAGCTCCTACAATGAGCAGTTCTTC. The chain uses TRBV5-1 and TRBJ2-1; D gene unclear. The CDR3 is 14 amino acids. The V end lost 1 base, the J end lost 0 bases, and 5 bases lay between the germline ends. The germline V gene encodes CDR1 SGHRS and CDR2 YFSETQ.

The V and J genes are TRBV19 and TRBJ2-4; 9 nucleotides align to TRBD1. Germline values: CDR1 LNHDA, CDR2 SQIVND (reference sequence). After removal of 8 bases from V and 0 bases from J, the junction contained 5 bases not matched to a gene. The CDR3 runs 15 residues. CDR3 amino acids: CASQGTGLAKNIQYF. CDR3 bases: TGTGCCAGTCAGGGGACAGGGCTAGCCAAAAACATTCAGTACTTC.

The chain combines TRBV5-1 with TRBJ1-6; 7 nucleotides line up with TRBD1. The trim removed 2 bases at V and 0 bases at J, leaving 8 bases unmatched. The CDR3 totals 18 residues. CDR1 SGHRS and CDR2 YFSETQ come from the germline V gene. CDR3 sequence reads: CASSFAGTAASYNSPLHF. Written as DNA, the CDR3 is TGCGCCAGCAGCTTCGCCGGGACAGCTGCCTCCTATAATTCACCCCTCCACTTT.

The rearrangement uses TRBV7-9 and TRBJ1-2, with no clear D. Germline CDR1 and CDR2: SEHNR and FQNEAQ (reference sequence). This CDR3 is built from 15 residues. Trimming took 6 bases from V and 7 from J, leaving 21 bases between them. The CDR3: CASSHRWKESIGYTF. For the CDR3, the DNA is TGTGCCAGCAGTCATCGGTGGAAGGAGAGTATTGGCTACACCTTC. Looking up the rest from reference TRBV7-9 and TRBJ1-2 gives the full variable domain: DTGVSQNPRHKITKRGQNVTFRCDPISEHNRLYWYRQTLGQGPEFLTYFQNEAQLEKSRLLSDRFSAERPKGSFSTLEIQRTEQGDSAMYLCASSHRWKESIGYTFGSGTRLTVV.

The chain uses TRBV27 and TRBJ2-3, with D uncertain. The length of the CDR3 is 14 residues. Trimming removed 6 bases from V and 0 bases from J, with 10 bases in between. Germline assignment: CDR1 MNHEY and CDR2 SMNVEV (reference sequence). The CDR3 loop reads CASSFTTSTDTQYF. Here the CDR3 DNA reads TGTGCCAGCAGCTTCACGACTAGCACAGATACGCAGTATTTT.